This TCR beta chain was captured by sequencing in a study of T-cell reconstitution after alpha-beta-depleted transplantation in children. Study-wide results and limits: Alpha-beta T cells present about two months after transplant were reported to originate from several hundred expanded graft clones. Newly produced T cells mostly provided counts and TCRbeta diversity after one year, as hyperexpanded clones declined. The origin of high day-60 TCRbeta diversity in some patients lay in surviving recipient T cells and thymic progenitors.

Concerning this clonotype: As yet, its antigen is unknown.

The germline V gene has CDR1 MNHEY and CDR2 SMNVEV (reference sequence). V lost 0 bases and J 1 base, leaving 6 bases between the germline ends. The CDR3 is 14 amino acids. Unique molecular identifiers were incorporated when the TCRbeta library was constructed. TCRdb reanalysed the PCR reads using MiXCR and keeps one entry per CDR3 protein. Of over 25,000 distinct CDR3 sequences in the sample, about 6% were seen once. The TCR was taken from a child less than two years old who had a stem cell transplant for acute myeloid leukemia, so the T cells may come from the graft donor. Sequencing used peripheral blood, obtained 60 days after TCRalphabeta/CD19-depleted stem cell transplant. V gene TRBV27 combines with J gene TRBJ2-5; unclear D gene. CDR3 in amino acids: CASSLSGFQETQYF. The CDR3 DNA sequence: TGTGCCAGCAGTTTATCGGGCTTCCAAGAGACCCAGTACTTC.